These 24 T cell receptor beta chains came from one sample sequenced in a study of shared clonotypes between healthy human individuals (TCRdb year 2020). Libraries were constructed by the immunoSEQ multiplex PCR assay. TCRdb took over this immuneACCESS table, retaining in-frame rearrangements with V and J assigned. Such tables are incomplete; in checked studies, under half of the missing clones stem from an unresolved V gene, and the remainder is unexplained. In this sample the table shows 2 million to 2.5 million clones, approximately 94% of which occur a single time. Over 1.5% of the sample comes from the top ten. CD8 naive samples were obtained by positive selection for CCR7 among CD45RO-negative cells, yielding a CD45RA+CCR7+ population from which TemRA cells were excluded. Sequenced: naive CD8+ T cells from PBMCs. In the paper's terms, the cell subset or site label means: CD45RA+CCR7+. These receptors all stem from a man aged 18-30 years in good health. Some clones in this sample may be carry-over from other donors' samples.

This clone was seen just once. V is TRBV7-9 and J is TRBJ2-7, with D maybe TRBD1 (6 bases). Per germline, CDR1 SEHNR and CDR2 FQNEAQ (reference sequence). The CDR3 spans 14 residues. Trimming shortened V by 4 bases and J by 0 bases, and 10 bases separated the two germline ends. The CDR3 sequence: CASSSGQPSYEQYF. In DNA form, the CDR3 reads TGTGCCAGCAGCTCCGGACAGCCCTCCTACGAGCAGTACTTC.

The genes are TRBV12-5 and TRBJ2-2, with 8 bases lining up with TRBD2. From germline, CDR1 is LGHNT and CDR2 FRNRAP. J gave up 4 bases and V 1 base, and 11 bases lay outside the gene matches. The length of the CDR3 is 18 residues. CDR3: CASGLAHPAGGFTGELFF. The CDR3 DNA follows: TGTGCTAGTGGTTTGGCCCACCCGGCGGGAGGTTTCACCGGGGAGCTGTTTTTT.

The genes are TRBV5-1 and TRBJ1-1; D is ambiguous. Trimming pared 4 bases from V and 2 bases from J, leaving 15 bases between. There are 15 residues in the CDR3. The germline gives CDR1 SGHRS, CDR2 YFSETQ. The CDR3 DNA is TGCGCCAGCAGCGGGCCGGGATTAACCAACACTGAAGCTTTCTTT. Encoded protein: CASSGPGLTNTEAFF.

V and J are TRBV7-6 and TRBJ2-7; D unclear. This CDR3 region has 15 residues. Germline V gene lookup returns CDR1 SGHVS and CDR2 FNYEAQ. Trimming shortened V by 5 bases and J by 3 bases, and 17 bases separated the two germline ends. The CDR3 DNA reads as TGTGCCAGCAGCCCCCCAGACAACCCCAACTACGAGCAGTACTTC. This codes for CASSPPDNPNYEQYF.

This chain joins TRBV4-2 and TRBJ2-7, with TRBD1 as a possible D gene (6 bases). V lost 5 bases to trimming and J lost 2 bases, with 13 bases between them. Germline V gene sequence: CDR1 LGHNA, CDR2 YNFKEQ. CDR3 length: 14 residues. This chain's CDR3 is CASSEGTTTYEQYF. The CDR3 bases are TGTGCCAGCAGCGAAGGGACAACCACCTACGAGCAGTACTTC.

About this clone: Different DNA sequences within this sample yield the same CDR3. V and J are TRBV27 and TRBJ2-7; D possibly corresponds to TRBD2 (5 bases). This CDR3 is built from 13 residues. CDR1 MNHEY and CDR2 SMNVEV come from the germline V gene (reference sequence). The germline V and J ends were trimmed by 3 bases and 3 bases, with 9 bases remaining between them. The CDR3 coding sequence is TGTGCCAGCAGTTTGCGGGTGGGCTACGAGCAGTACTTC. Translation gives CASSLRVGYEQYF.

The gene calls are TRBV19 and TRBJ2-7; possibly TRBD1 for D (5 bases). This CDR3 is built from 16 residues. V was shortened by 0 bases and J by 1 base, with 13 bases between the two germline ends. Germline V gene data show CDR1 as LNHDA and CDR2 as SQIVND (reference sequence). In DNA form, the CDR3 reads TGTGCCAGTAGTATAGATGTAAGGGCAGGGTCCTACGAGCAGTACTTC. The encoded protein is CASSIDVRAGSYEQYF.

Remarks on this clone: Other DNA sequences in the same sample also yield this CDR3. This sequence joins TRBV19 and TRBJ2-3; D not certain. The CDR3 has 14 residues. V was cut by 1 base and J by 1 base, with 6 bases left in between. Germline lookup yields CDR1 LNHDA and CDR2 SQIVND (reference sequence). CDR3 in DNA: TGTGCCAGTAGTATAGGGGTAGGCACAGATACGCAGTATTTT. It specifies CASSIGVGTDTQYF. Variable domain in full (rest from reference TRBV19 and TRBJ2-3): DGGITQSPKYLFRKEGQNVTLSCEQNLNHDAMYWYRQDPGQGLRLIYYSQIVNDFQKGDIAEGYSVSREKKESFPLTVTSAQKNPTAFYLCASSIGVGTDTQYFGPGTRLTVL.

CDR3 region: CASSQDRGEEKLFF. DNA of the CDR3: TGTGCCAGCAGCCAGGACAGGGGGGAAGAAAAACTGTTTTTT. The genes are TRBV4-2 and TRBJ1-4; 10 bases map to TRBD1. Per the germline V gene, CDR1 is LGHNA and CDR2 is YNFKEQ. The CDR3 has 14 amino acids. V lost 3 bases and J lost 8; bases outside the gene matches: 3.

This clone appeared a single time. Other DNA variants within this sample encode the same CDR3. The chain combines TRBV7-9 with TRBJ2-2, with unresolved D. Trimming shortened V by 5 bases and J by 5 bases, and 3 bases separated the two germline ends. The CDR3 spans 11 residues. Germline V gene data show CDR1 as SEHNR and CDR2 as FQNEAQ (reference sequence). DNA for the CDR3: TGTGCCAGCAGCCCGACCGGGGAGCTGTTTTTT. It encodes CASSPTGELFF.

The CDR3, as DNA: TGTGCCAGCAGCTTAGTTGGGAGGGCCACGGACGAGCAGTACTTC. This gives the protein CASSLVGRATDEQYF. The chain couples TRBV7-8 to TRBJ2-7, with TRBD2 matching 7 bases. The V segment lost 1 base and the J segment 5 bases; nucleotides outside the gene matches: 8. The germline V gene has CDR1 SGHVS and CDR2 FQNEAQ. This CDR3 is 15 amino acids long.

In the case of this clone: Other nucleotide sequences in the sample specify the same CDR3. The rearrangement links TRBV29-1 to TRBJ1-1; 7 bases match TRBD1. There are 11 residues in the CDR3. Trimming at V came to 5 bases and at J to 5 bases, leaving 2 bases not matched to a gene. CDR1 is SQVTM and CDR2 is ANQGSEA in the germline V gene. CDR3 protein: CSVQGGTEAFF. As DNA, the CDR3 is TGCAGCGTTCAGGGGGGGACTGAAGCTTTCTTT.

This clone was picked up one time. The CDR3 sequence: CASRQSTVNTEAFF. In nucleotides, the CDR3 is TGCGCCAGCAGGCAGTCGACAGTGAACACTGAAGCTTTCTTT. The chain carries TRBV5-1 and TRBJ1-1, with D maybe TRBD1 (5 bases). This CDR3 comprises 14 residues. Germline V gene lookup returns CDR1 SGHRS and CDR2 YFSETQ. V lost 5 bases and J lost 0, with 11 bases in between. The entire variable domain, with the rest obtained from reference TRBV5-1 and TRBJ1-1, is as follows: KAGVTQTPRYLIKTRGQQVTLSCSPISGHRSVSWYQQTPGQGLQFLFEYFSETQRNKGNFPGRFSGRQFSNSRSEMNVSTLELGDSALYLCASRQSTVNTEAFFGQGTRLTVV.

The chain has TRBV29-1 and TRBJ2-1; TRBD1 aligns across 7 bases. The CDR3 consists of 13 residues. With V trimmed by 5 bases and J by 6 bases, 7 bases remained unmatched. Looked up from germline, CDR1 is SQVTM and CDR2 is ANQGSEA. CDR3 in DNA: TGCAGCGTTCCCTACAGGGGATTCAATGAGCAGTTCTTC. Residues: CSVPYRGFNEQFF.

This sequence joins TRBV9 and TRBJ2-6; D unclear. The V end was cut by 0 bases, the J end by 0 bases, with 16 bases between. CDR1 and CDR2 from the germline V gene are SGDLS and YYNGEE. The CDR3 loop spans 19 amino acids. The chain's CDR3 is CASSVASQTHSSGANVLTF. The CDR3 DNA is TGTGCCAGCAGCGTAGCTTCCCAAACACATAGCTCTGGGGCCAACGTCCTGACTTTC.

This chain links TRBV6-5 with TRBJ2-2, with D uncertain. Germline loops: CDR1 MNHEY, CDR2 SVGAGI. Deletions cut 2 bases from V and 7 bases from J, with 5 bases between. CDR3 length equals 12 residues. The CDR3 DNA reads TGTGCCAGCAGTTACACCCACGGGGAGCTGTTTTTT. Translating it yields CASSYTHGELFF.

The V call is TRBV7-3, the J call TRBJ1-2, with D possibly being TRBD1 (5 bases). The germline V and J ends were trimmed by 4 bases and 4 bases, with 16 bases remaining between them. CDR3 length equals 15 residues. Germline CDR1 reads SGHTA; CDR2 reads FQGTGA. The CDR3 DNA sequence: TGTGCCAGCAGCTCGACCCCAGGGCTTCCCTATGGCTACACCTTC. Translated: CASSSTPGLPYGYTF.

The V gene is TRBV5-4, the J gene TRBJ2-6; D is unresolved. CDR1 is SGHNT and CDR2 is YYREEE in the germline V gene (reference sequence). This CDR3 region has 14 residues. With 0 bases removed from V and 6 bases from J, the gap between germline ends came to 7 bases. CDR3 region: CASSLDQMANVLTF. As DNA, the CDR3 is TGTGCCAGCAGCTTGGATCAAATGGCCAACGTCCTGACTTTC.

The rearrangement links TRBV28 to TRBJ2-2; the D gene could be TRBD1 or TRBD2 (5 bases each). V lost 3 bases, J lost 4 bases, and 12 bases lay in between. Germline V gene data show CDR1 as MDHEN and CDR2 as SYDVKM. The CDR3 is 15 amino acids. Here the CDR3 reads CASSFGGVGTGELFF. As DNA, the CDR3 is TGTGCCAGCAGTTTTGGGGGAGTAGGCACCGGGGAGCTGTTTTTT.

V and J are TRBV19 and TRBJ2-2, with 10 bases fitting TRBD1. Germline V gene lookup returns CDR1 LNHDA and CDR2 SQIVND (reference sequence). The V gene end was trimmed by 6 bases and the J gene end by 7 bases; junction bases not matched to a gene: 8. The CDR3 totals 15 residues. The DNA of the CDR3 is TGTGCCAGTAGGCCTAGACAGGGGGCGGGCGGGGAGCTGTTTTTT. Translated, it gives CASRPRQGAGGELFF.

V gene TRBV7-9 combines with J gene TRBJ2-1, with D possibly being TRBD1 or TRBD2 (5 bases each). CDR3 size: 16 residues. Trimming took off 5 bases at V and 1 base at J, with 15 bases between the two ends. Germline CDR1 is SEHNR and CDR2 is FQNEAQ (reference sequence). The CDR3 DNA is TGTGCCAGCAGCGGACGGGACGGCGGTTCCTACAATGAGCAGTTCTTC. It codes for CASSGRDGGSYNEQFF.

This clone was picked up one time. The CDR3 region has the DNA TGTGCCAGCAGCCAGAAACTTAAGGCCTATGGCTACACCTTC. Amino acids: CASSQKLKAYGYTF. J is TRBJ1-2 and V is TRBV21-1. TRBV21-1 is a recognized pseudogene. There are 14 residues in the CDR3.

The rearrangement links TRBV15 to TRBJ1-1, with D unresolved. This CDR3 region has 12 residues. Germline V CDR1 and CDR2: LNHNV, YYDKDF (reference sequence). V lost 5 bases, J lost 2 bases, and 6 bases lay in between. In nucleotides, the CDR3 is TGTGCCACCAGCTACGGAAACACTGAAGCTTTCTTT. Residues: CATSYGNTEAFF. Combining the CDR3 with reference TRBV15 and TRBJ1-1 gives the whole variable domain DAMVIQNPRYQVTQFGKPVTLSCSQTLNHNVMYWYQQKSSQAPKLLFHYYDKDFNNEADTPDNFQSRRPNTSFCFLDIRSPGLGDTAMYLCATSYGNTEAFFGQGTRLTVV.

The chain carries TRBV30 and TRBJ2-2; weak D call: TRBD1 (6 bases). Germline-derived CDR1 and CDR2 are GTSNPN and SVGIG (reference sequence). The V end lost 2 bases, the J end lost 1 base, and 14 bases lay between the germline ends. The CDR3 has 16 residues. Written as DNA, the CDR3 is TGTGCCTGGAGTTCTCGACTGACAGGGAACACCGGGGAGCTGTTTTTT. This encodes CAWSSRLTGNTGELFF.